This T cell receptor beta chain was found in a study of cytomegalovirus exposure and HLA in healthy donors. A note on this clone: Its antigen is not known.

V lost 7 bases to trimming and J lost 5 bases, with 12 bases between them. Germline V gene lookup returns CDR1 SGHAT and CDR2 FQNNGV. This CDR3 spans 12 amino acids. Assay: immunoSEQ multiplex PCR; the TCRdb copy retains only in-frame clones and omits some. The sample shows approximately 150,000 clones, around 87% of them seen only once. Points from the study as a whole: TCR beta chains numbering roughly 150 were designated cytomegalovirus-associated.

This receptor was taken from a man aged 18 to 35 in good health and CMV-seropositive. The sample comprised PBMCs. This chain connects TRBV11-2 to TRBJ2-7; tentative D call: TRBD1 (5 bases). CDR3 sequence: CASNEGEDEQYF. The DNA of the CDR3 is TGTGCCAGCAACGAAGGGGAAGACGAGCAGTACTTC.